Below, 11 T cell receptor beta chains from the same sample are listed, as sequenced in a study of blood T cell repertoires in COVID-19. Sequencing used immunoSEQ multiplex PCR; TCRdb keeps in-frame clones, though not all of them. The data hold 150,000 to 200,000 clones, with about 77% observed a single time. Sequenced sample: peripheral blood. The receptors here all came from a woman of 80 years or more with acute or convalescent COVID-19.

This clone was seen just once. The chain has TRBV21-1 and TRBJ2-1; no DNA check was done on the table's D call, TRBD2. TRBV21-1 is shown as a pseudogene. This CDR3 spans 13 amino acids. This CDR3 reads CASSNRRIFEQFF. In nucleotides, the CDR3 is TGTGCCAGCAGCAATAGGAGGATTTTTGAGCAGTTCTTC.

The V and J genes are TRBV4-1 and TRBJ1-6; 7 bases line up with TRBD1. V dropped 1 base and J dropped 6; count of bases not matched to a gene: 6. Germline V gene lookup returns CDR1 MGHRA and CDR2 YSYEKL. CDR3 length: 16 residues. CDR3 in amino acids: CASSQGRGGSNSPLHF. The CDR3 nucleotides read TGCGCCAGCAGCCAAGGGAGAGGGGGCAGTAATTCACCCCTCCACTTT.

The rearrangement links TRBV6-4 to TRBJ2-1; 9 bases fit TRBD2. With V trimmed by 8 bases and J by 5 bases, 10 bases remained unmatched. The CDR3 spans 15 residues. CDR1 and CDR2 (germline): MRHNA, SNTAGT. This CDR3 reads CASGLSGGAHNEQFF. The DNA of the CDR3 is TGTGCCAGCGGGCTTAGCGGGGGAGCCCACAATGAGCAGTTCTTC.

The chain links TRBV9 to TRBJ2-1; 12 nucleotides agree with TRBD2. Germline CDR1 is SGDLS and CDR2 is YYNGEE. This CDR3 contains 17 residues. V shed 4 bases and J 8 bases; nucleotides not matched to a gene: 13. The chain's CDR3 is CASSPSSGRVPGHEQFF. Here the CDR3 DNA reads TGTGCCAGCAGCCCTTCTAGCGGGAGGGTGCCCGGCCATGAGCAGTTCTTC.

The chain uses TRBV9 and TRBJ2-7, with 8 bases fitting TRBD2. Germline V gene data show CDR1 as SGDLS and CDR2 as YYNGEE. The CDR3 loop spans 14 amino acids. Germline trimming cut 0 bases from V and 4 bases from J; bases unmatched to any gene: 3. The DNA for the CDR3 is TGTGCCAGCAGCGTAGAAGCGGGAGCGTACGAGCAGTACTTC. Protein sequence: CASSVEAGAYEQYF. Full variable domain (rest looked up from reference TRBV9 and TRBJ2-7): DSGVTQTPKHLITATGQRVTLRCSPRSGDLSVYWYQQSLDQGLQFLIQYYNGEERAKGNILERFSAQQFPDLHSELNLSSLELGDSALYFCASSVEAGAYEQYFGPGTRLTVT.

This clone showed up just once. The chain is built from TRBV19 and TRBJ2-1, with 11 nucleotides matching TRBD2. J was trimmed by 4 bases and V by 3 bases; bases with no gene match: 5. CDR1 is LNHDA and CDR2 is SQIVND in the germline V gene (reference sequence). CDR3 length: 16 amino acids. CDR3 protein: CASSISTSGVYNEQFF. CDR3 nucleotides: TGTGCCAGTAGTATCTCGACTAGCGGGGTGTACAATGAGCAGTTCTTC. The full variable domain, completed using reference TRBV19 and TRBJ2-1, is DGGITQSPKYLFRKEGQNVTLSCEQNLNHDAMYWYRQDPGQGLRLIYYSQIVNDFQKGDIAEGYSVSREKKESFPLTVTSAQKNPTAFYLCASSISTSGVYNEQFFGPGTRLTVL.

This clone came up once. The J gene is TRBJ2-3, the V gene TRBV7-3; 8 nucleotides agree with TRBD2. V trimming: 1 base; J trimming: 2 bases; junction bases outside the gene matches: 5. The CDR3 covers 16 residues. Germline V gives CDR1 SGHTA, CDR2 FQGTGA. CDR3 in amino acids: CASSLMSGRVTDTQYF. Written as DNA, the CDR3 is TGTGCCAGCAGCTTAATGAGCGGGAGAGTCACAGATACGCAGTATTTT.

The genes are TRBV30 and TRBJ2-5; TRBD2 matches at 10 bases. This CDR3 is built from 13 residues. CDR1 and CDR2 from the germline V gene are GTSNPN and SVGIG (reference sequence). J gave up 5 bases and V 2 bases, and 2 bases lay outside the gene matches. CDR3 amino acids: CAWSSGRVETQYF. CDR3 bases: TGTGCCTGGAGTAGCGGGAGGGTGGAGACCCAGTACTTC.

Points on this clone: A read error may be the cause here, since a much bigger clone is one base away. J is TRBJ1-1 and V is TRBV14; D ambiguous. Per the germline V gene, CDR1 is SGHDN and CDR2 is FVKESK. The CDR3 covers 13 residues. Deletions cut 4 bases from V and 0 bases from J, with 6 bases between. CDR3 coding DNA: TGTGCCAGCAGCCTGGGCCTGAACACTGAAGCTTTCTTT. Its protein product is CASSLGLNTEAFF.

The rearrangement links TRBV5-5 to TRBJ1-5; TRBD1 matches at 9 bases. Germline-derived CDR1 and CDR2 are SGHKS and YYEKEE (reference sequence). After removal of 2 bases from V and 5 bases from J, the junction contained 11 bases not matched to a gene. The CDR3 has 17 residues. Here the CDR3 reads CASSFTPGQGSYQPQHF. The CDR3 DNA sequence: TGTGCCAGCAGCTTCACTCCGGGACAGGGTTCGTATCAGCCCCAGCATTTT.

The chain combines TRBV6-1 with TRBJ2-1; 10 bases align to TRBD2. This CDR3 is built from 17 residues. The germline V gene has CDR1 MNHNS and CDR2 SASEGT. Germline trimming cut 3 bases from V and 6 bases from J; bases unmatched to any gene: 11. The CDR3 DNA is TGTGCCAGCAGTGATCCGTCGGGAACTAGCGGGGCCAATGAGCAGTTCTTC. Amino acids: CASSDPSGTSGANEQFF.